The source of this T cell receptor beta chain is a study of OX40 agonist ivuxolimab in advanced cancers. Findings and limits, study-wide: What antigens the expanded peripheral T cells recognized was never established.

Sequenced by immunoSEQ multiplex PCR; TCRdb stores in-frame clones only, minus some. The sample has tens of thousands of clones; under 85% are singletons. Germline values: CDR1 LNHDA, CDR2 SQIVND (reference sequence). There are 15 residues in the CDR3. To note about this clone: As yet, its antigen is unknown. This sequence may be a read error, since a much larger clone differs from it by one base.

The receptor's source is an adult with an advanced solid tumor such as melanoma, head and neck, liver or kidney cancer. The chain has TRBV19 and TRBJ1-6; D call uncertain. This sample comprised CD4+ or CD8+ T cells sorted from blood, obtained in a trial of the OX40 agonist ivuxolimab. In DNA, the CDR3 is TGTGCCGGTAGTCCAGGACGACAACCCAGCTCACCCCTCCACTTT. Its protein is CAGSPGRQPSSPLHF. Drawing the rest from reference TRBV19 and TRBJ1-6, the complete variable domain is DGGITQSPKYLFRKEGQNVTLSCEQNLNHDAMYWYRQDPGQGLRLIYYSQIVNDFQKGDIAEGYSVSREKKESFPLTVTSAQKNPTAFYLCAGSPGRQPSSPLHFGNGTRLTVT.